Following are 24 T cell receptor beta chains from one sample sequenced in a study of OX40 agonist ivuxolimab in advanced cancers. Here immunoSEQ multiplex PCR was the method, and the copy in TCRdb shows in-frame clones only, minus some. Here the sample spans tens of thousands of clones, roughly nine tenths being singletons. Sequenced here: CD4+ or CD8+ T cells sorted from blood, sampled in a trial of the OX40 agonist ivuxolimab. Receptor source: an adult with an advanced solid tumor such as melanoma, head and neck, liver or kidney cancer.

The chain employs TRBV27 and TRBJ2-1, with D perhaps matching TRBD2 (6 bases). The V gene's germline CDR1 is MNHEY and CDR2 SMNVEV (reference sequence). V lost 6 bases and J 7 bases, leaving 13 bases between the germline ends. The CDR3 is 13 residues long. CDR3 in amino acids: CASRYNSGNEQFF. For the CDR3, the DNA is TGTGCCAGCAGGTATAATAGCGGAAATGAGCAGTTCTTC.

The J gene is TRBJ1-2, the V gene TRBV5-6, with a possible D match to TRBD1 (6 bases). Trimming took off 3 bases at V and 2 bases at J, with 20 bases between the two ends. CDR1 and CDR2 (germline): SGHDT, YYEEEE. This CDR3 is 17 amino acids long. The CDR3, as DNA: TGTGCCAGCAGCTCGGAGGCTTATAGTAGGGGGAACTATGGCTACACCTTC. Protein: CASSSEAYSRGNYGYTF.

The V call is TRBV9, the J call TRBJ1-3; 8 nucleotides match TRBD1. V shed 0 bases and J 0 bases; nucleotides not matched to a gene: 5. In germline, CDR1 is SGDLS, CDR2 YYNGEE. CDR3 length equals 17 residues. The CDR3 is CASSVVGQVNSGNTIYF. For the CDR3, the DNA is TGTGCCAGCAGCGTAGTGGGACAGGTGAACTCTGGAAACACCATATATTTT. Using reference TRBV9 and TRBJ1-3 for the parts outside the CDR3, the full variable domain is DSGVTQTPKHLITATGQRVTLRCSPRSGDLSVYWYQQSLDQGLQFLIQYYNGEERAKGNILERFSAQQFPDLHSELNLSSLELGDSALYFCASSVVGQVNSGNTIYFGEGSWLTVV.

The CDR3 region is CASSLLQLEVEQYF. CDR3 DNA sequence: TGCGCCAGCAGCTTATTACAATTGGAGGTCGAGCAGTACTTC. The V and J genes are TRBV5-1 and TRBJ2-7; tentatively, D is TRBD2 (5 bases). The CDR3 sequence is 14 residues long. The V gene's germline CDR1 is SGHRS and CDR2 YFSETQ. Trimming shortened V by 2 bases and J by 6 bases, and 15 bases separated the two germline ends.

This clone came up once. In DNA, the CDR3 is TGTGCCTGGAGCTCGCCGGGCCCTGGCGGCTACACCTTC. Its translation: CAWSSPGPGGYTF. The chain couples TRBV30 to TRBJ1-2; D unclear. Between the trimmed V and J ends, which lost 3 bases and 8 bases, there was a span of 16 bases. This CDR3 has 13 amino acids. The germline V gene encodes CDR1 GTSNPN and CDR2 SVGIG (reference sequence).

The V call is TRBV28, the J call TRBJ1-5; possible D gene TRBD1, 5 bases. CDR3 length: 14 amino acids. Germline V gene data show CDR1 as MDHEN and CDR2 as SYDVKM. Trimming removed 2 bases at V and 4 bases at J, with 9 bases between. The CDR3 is CASSLGGPNQPQHF. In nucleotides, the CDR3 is TGTGCCAGCAGTTTAGGGGGACCTAATCAGCCCCAGCATTTT.

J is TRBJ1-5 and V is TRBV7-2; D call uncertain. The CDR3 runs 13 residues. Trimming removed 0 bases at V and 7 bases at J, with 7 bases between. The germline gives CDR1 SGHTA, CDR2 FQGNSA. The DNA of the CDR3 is TGTGCCAGCAGCTTAGCCTTAGCACAGCCCCAGCATTTT. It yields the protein CASSLALAQPQHF. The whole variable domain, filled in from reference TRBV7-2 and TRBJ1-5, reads GAGVSQSPSNKVTEKGKDVELRCDPISGHTALYWYRQSLGQGLEFLIYFQGNSAPDKSGLPSDRFSAERTGGSVSTLTIQRTQQEDSAVYLCASSLALAQPQHFGDGTRLSIL.

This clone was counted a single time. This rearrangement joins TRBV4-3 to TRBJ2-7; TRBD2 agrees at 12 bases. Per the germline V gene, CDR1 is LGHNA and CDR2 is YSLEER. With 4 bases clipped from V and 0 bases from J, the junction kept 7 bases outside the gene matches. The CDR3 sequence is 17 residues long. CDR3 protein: CASSRTSGKIDSYEQYF. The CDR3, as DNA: TGCGCCAGCAGCCGGACTAGCGGGAAAATAGACTCCTACGAGCAGTACTTC.

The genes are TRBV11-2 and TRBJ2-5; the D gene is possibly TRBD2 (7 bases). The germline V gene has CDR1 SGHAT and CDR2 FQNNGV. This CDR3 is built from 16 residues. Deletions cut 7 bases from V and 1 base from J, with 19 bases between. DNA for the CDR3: TGTGCCAGCACCGAGGTTGGCGGGGGCCCCCAAGAGACCCAGTACTTC. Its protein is CASTEVGGGPQETQYF.

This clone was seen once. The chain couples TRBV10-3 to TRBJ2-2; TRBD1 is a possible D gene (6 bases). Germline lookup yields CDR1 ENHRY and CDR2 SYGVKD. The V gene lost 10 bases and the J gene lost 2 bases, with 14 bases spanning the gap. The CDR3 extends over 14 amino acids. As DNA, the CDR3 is TGTGCCACCTCAGACGGGACAAACACCGGGGAGCTGTTTTTT. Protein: CATSDGTNTGELFF.

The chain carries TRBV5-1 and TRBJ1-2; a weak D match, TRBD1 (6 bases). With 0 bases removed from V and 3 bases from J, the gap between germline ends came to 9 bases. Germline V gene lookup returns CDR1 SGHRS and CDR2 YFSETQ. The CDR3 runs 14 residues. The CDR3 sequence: CASSLAQGDYGYTF. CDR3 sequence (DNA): TGCGCCAGCAGCTTGGCACAGGGTGACTATGGCTACACCTTC.

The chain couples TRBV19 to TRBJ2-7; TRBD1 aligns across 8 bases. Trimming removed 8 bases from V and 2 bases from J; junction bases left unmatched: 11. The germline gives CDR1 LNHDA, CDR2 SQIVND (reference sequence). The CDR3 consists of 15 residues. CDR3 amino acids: CASGPGGPTPYEQYF. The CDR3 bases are TGTGCCAGTGGTCCAGGGGGCCCTACCCCCTACGAGCAGTACTTC.

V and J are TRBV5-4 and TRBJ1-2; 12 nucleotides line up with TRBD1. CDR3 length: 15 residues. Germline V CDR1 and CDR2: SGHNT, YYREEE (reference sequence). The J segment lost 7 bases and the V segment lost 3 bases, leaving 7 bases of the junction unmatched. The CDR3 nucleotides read TGTGCCAGCAGCTCCGGGACAGGGGGCGCGGGTGGCTACACCTTC. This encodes CASSSGTGGAGGYTF. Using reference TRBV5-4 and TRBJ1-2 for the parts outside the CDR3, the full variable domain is ETGVTQSPTHLIKTRGQQVTLRCSSQSGHNTVSWYQQALGQGPQFIFQYYREEENGRGNFPPRFSGLQFPNYSSELNVNALELDDSALYLCASSSGTGGAGGYTFGSGTRLTVV.

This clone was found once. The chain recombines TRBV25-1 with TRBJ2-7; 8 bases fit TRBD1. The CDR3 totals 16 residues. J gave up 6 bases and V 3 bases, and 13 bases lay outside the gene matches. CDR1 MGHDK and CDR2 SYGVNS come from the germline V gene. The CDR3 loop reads CASSDRGHPLLGEQYF. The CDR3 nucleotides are TGTGCCAGCAGTGACAGGGGGCACCCATTACTGGGCGAGCAGTACTTC.

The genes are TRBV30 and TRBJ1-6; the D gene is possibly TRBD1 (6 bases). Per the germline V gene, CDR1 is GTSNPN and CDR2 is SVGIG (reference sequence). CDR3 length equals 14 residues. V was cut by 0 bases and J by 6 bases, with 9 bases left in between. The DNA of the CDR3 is TGTGCCTGGAGTGTAGGGGGGCTTAATTCACCCCTCCACTTT. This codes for CAWSVGGLNSPLHF.

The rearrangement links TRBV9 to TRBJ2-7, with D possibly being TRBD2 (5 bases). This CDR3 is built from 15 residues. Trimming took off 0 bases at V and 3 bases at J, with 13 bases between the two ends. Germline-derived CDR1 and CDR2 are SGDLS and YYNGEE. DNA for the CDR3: TGTGCCAGCAGCGTAGGTCCCACGGAGGACTACGAGCAGTACTTC. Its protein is CASSVGPTEDYEQYF.

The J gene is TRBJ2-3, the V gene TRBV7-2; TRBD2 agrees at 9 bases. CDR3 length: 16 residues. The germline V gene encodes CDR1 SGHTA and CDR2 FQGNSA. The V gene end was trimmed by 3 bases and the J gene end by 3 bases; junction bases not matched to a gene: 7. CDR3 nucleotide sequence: TGTGCCAGCAGCTTCTGGCTGACTAGCGGTACAGATACGCAGTATTTT. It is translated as CASSFWLTSGTDTQYF.

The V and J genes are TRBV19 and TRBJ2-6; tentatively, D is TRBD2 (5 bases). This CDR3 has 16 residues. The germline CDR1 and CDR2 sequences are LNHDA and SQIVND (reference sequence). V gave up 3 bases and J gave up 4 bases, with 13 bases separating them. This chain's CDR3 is CASSISKGAGANVLTF. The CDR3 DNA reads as TGTGCCAGTAGTATTTCTAAGGGAGCCGGGGCCAACGTCCTGACTTTC.

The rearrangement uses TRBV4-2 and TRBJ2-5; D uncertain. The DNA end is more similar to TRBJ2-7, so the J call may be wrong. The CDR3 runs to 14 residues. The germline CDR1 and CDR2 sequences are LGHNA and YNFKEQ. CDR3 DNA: TGTGCCAGCAGCCAAGGGGGTACCTCCTACGAGCAGTACTTC. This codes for CASSQGGTSYEQYF.

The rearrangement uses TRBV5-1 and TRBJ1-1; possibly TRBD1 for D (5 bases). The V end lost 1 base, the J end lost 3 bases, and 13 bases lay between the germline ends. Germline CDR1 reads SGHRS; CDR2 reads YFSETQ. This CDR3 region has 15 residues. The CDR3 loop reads CASSLSEGLDTEAFF. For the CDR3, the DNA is TGCGCCAGCAGCTTGAGTGAGGGGTTAGACACTGAAGCTTTCTTT. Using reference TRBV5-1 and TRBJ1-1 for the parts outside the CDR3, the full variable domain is KAGVTQTPRYLIKTRGQQVTLSCSPISGHRSVSWYQQTPGQGLQFLFEYFSETQRNKGNFPGRFSGRQFSNSRSEMNVSTLELGDSALYLCASSLSEGLDTEAFFGQGTRLTVV.

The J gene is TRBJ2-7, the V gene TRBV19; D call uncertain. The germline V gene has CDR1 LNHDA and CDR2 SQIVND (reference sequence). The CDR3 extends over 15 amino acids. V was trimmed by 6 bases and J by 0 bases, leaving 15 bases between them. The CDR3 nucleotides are TGTGCCAGTAGGGCCGGCAGCGAGGCCTCCTACGAGCAGTACTTC. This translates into CASRAGSEASYEQYF. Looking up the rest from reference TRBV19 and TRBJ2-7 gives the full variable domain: DGGITQSPKYLFRKEGQNVTLSCEQNLNHDAMYWYRQDPGQGLRLIYYSQIVNDFQKGDIAEGYSVSREKKESFPLTVTSAQKNPTAFYLCASRAGSEASYEQYFGPGTRLTVT.

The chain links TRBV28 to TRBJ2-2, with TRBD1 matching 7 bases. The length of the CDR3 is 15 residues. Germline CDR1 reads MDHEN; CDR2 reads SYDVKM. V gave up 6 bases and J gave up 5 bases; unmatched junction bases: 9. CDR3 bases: TGTGCCAGCAGGGTGGGACAGTACTTAACCGGGGAGCTGTTTTTT. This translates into CASRVGQYLTGELFF.

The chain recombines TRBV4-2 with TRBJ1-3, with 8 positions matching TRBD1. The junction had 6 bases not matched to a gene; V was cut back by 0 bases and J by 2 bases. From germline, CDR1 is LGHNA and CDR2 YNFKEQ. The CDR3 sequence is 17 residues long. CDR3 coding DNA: TGTGCCAGCAGCCAAGATGCGGGGACAGGTACTGGAAACACCATATATTTT. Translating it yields CASSQDAGTGTGNTIYF.

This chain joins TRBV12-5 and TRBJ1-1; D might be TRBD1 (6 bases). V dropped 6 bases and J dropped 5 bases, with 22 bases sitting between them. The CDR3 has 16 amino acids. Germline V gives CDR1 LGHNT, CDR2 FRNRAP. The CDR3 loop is CASGTTGRAGFTEAFF. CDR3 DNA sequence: TGTGCTAGTGGAACCACAGGGAGGGCCGGTTTTACTGAAGCTTTCTTT.